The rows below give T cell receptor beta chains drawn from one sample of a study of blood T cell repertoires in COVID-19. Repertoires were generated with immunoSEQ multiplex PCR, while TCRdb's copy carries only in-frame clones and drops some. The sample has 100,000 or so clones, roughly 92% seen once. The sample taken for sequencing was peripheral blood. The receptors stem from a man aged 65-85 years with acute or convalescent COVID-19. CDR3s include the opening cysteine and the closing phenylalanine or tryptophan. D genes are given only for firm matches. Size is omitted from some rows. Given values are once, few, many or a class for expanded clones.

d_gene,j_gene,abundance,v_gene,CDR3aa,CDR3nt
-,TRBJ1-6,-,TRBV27,CASSFRSRSYNSPLHF,TGTGCCAGCAGTTTTAGGAGTAGGTCCTATAATTCACCCCTCCACTTT
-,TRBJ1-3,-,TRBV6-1,CASSEGFGSSWRGNTIYF,TGTGCCAGCAGTGAGGGGTTTGGCAGCAGTTGGAGGGGAAACACCATATATTTT
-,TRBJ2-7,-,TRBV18,CASSPRVASYEQYF,TGTGCCAGCTCACCCAGGGTGGCCTCCTACGAGCAGTACTTC
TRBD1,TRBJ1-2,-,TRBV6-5,CASSLGQGVGYTF,TGTGCCAGCAGCCTGGGACAGGGGGTTGGCTACACCTTC
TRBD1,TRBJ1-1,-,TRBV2,CASTDGQGSTEAFF,TGTGCCAGCACTGATGGACAGGGGAGCACTGAAGCTTTCTTT
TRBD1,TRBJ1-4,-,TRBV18,CASSPPPGQGNEKLFF,TGTGCCAGCTCACCACCGCCGGGACAGGGAAATGAAAAACTGTTTTTT
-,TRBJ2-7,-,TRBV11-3,CASSLSAGEQYF,TGTGCCAGCAGCTTATCAGCAGGCGAGCAGTACTTC
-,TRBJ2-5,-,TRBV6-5,CASKTQAQETQYF,TGTGCCAGCAAGACCCAGGCACAAGAGACCCAGTACTTC
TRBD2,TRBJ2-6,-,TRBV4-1,CARSRGRGGDGANVLTF,TGCGCCCGCAGCCGGGGGAGGGGTGGCGATGGGGCCAACGTCCTGACTTTC
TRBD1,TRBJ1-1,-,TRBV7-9,CASSAGQYTEAFF,TGTGCCAGCAGCGCGGGACAGTACACTGAAGCTTTCTTT
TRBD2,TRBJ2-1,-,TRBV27,CASSREGSYNEQFF,TGTGCCAGCTCTCGGGAGGGGTCCTACAATGAGCAGTTCTTC
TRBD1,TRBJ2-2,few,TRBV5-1,CASKWTGGVTGELFF,TGCGCCAGCAAATGGACAGGGGGTGTCACCGGGGAGCTGTTTTTT
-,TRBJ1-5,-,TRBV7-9,CASSLGQAGQPQHF,TGTGCCAGCAGCTTAGGACAGGCGGGTCAGCCCCAGCATTTT
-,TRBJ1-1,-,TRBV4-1,CASSQVGIGTEAFF,TGCGCCAGCAGCCAAGTAGGTATCGGGACTGAAGCTTTCTTT
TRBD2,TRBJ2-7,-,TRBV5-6,CASSTRRGAYEQYF,TGTGCCAGCAGCACGCGGCGGGGGGCCTACGAGCAGTACTTC
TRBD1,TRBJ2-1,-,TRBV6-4,CASSAGTGSYNEQFF,TGTGCCAGCAGTGCCGGGACAGGCTCCTACAATGAGCAGTTCTTC
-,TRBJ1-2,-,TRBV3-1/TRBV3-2,CASSQDRSGYTF,TGTGCCAGCAGCCAAGATCGGAGTGGCTACACCTTC
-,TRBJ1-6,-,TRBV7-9,CASSLNSAGQAPLHF,TGTGCCAGCAGCTTAAATTCAGCAGGTCAGGCGCCCCTCCACTTT
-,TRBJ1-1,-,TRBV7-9,CASSLAQGRSNTEAFF,TGTGCCAGCAGCTTAGCACAGGGAAGATCGAACACTGAAGCTTTCTTT